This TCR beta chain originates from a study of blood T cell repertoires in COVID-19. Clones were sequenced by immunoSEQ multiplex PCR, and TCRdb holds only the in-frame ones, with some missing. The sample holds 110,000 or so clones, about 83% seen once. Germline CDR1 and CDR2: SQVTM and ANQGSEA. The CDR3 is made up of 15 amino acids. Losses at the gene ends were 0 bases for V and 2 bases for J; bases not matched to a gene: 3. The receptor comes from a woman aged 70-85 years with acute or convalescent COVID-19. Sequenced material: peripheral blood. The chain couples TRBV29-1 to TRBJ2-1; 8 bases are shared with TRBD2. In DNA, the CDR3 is TGCAGCGTTGAAGATCTAGCGGGCGCCTACAATGAGCAGTTCTTC. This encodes CSVEDLAGAYNEQFF.